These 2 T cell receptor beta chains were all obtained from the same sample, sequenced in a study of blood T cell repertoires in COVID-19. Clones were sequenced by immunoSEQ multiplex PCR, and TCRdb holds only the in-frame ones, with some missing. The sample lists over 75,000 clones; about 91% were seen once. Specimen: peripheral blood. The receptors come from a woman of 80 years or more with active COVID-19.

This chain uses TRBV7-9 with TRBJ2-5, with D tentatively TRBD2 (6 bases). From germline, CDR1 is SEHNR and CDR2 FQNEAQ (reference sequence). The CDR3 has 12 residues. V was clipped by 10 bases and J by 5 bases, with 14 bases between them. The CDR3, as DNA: TGTGCCACCAAGCGGGTCGGGGAGACCCAGTACTTC. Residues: CATKRVGETQYF.

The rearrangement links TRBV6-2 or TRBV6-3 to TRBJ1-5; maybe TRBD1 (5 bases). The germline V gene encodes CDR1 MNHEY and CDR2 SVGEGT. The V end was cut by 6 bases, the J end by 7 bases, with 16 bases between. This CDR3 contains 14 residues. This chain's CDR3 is CASRYGGNSQPQHF. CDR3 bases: TGTGCCAGCAGGTACGGGGGGAATAGCCAGCCCCAGCATTTT.